The TCR beta chain under discussion was sequenced for a study of metastatic and nonmetastatic thyroid tumors. Background on the study: Across peripheral blood and tumor or nodule tissue samples taken from malignant and benign thyroid patients, the repertoires were compared with one another.

Trimming took off 2 bases at V and 3 bases at J, with 10 bases between the two ends. This CDR3 has 14 residues. Study outcomes and limitations: Significantly higher TCR beta diversity was reportedly seen in malignant thyroid tumors than benign nodules, in blood and tumor.

Per the original data handling: The authors used CDR3 differences across clinicopathological groups to build a distant-metastasis classifier for papillary thyroid cancer. TCRdb re-analyzed the PCR reads using MiXCR. The V and J calls reflect TCRdb's pipeline rather than the authors' work. Among around 40,000 clones, about a sixth were seen once, and the ten largest hold 5% to 8%. This clone was counted at least ten times. Antigen: not known. Each patient went into thyroid surgery without having received any treatment. This TCR came from a male donor with papillary thyroid cancer or a benign thyroid nodule (not recorded which). Some clones in this sample may be carry-over from other donors' samples. The V call is TRBV12-3 or TRBV12-4, the J call TRBJ1-1; D is unclear. Sequenced: blood. For the CDR3, the DNA is TGTGCCAGCAGTTTATGGGGTAGCGACACTGAAGCTTTCTTT. Its protein is CASSLWGSDTEAFF.